This T cell receptor (beta chain) came from a study of relationships among human T cell subsets. Subset-specific monoclonal antibody beads were used to isolate T cell subsets. From mRNA, alpha and beta CDR3 regions were amplified using semiquantitative ARM-PCR. Exponential amplification used communal superprimers after tagged nested gene-specific primers in ARM-PCR. TCRdb used MiXCR to reprocess the multiplex PCR reads, holding one entry per CDR3 protein. The sample lists approximately 15,000 distinct CDR3 sequences; roughly 64% were seen once. There are 13 residues in the CDR3. Germline V gene data show CDR1 as SQVTM and CDR2 as ANQGSEA. V was pared by 6 bases and J by 2 bases, with 11 bases between. Remarks on this clonotype: Its antigen remains unknown.

Overall study results and limits: Bead-based sorting did not rule out CD4+CD8+ double-positive cells. Th1, Th2 and regulatory subsets overlapped substantially in CDR3 sequences. Over 55% of CD8+ cytotoxic sequences were in clones over 100 reads; regulatory and Th2 had few.

This TCR was sampled from a man aged 40-49 years in good health. The sequenced sample consisted of total T cells sorted from blood. The V call is TRBV29-1, the J call TRBJ2-1; no clear D. CDR3 DNA sequence: TGCAGCGTGCACGGACGGACCTACAATGAGCAGTTCTTC. Its protein is CSVHGRTYNEQFF.